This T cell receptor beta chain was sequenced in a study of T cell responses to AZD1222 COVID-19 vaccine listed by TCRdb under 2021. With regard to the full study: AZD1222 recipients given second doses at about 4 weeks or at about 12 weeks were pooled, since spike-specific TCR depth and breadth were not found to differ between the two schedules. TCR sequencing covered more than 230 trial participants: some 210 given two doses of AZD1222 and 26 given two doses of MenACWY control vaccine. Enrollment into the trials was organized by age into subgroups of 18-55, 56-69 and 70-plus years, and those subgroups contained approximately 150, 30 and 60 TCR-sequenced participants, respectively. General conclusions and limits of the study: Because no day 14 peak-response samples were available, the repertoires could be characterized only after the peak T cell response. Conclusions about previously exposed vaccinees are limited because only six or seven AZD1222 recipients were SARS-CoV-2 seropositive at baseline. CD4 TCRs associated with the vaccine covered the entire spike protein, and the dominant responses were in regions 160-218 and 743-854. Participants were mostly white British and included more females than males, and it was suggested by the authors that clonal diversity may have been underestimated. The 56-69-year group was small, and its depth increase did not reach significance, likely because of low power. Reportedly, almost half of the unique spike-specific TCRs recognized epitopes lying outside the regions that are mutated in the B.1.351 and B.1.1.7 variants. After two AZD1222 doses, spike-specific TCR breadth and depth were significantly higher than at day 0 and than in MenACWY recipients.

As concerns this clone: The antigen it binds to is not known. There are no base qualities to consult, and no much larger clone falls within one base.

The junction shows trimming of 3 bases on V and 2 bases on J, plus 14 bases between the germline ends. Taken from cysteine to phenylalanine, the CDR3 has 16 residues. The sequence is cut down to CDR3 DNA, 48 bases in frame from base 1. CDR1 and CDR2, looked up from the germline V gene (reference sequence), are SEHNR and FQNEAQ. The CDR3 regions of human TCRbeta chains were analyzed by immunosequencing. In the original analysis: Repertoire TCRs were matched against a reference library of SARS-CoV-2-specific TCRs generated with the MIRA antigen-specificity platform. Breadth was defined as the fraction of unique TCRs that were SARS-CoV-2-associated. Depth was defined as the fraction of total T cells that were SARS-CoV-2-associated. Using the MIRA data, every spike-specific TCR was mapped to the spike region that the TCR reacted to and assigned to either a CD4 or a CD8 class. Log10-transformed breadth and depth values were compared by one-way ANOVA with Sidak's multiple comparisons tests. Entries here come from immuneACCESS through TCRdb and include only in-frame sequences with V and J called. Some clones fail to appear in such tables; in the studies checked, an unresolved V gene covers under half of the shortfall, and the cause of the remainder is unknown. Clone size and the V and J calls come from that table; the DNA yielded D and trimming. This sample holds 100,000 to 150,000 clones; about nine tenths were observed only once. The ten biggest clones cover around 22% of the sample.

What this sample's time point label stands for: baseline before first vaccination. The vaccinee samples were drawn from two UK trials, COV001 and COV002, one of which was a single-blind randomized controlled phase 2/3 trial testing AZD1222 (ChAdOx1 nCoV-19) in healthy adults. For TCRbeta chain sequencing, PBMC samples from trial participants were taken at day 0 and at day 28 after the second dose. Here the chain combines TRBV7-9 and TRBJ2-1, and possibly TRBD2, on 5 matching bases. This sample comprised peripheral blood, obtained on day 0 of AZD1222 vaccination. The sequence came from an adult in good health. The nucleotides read TGTGCCAGCAGCTTTCGTGAGGCGGGCCCCTACAATGAGCAGTTCTTC. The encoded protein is CASSFREAGPYNEQFF.